This TCR beta chain was retrieved from a study of blood T cell repertoires in COVID-19. Clones were read by immunoSEQ multiplex PCR, and TCRdb kept only the in-frame ones, dropping some. Of about 310,000 clones listed, around 87% are singletons. After removal of 3 bases from V and 6 bases from J, the junction contained 5 bases not matched to a gene. CDR1 and CDR2 from the germline V gene are SQVTM and ANQGSEA. The CDR3 is made up of 13 amino acids. The specimen sequenced was peripheral blood. This TCR was recovered from a woman aged 45-60 years who had recovered from COVID-19. J is TRBJ2-7 and V is TRBV29-1, with TRBD2 matching 10 bases. CDR3 protein: CSVETGLAVEQYF. The DNA for the CDR3 is TGCAGCGTTGAGACAGGACTAGCGGTCGAGCAGTACTTC.